This entry is about one T cell receptor beta chain. The source of the sample is a study of blood T cell repertoires in COVID-19. Study in general: The study drew acute and convalescent COVID-19 samples from the United States, Italy and Spain. PBMCs, B-cell-depleted T cells, or T cells were the source of the cDNA or gDNA that made up the material.

Original processing methods: Reference gene primer amplification in the assay estimated nucleated cell counts. Measured with immunoSEQ multiplex PCR; TCRdb has only the in-frame clones, and not every one. V and J calls plus clone size are reproduced from that table; the DNA served to infer D and trimming. The repertoire holds 150,000 to 200,000 clones, with about nine tenths as singletons. The CDR3 extends over 13 amino acids. CDR1 is MNHEY and CDR2 is SVGAGI in the germline V gene. The V and J ends lost 6 bases and 3 bases, in that order; junction bases with no gene match: 4. The chain employs TRBV6-5 and TRBJ1-1; TRBD1 agrees at 7 bases. Input material: peripheral blood. The source of this sequence is a man between 70 and 80 years old with acute or convalescent COVID-19. In DNA form, the CDR3 reads TGTGCCAGCAGGAGGGACAGCTACACTGAAGCTTTCTTT. Residues: CASRRDSYTEAFF.